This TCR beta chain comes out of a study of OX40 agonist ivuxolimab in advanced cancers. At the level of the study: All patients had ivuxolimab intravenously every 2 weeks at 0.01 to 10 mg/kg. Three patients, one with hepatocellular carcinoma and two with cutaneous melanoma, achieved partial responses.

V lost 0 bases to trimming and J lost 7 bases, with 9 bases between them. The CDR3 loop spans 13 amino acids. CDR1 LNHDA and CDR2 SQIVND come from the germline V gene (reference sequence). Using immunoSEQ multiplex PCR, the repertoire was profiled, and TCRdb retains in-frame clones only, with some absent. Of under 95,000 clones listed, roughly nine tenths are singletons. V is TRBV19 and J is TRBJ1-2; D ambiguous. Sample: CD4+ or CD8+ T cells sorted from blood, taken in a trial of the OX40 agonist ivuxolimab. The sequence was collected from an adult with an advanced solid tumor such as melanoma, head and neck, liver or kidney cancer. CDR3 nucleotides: TGTGCCAGTAGTATAGATTGGATCCGTGGCTACACCTTC. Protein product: CASSIDWIRGYTF.